Listed below are T cell receptor beta chains from one sample, sequenced in a study of blood T cell repertoires in COVID-19. Repertoires were generated with immunoSEQ multiplex PCR, while TCRdb's copy carries only in-frame clones and drops some. The repertoire has some 100,000 clones, around 85% of them found once; the top ten carry 7.5% to 9%. Source material: peripheral blood. These receptors were obtained from a man between 70 and 80 years old who had recovered from COVID-19. Both conserved end residues are part of each CDR3. D genes are given only for firm matches. Some rows mark clone size as missing; the rest say once, few, many or name a class of expanded clone.

d_gene,j_gene,abundance,v_gene,CDR3nt,CDR3aa
TRBD2,TRBJ2-7,-,TRBV11-2,TGTGCCAGCAGTCGCGGACTAGCGGGAGTGCCCTACGAGCAGTACTTC,CASSRGLAGVPYEQYF
TRBD1,TRBJ2-7,-,TRBV13,TGTGCCAGCAGCTTAACAGGGGCAGAGCAGTACTTC,CASSLTGAEQYF
-,TRBJ1-5,-,TRBV15,TGTGCCACCAGCAGAGGTACAGTAGATAATCAGCCCCAGCATTTT,CATSRGTVDNQPQHF
-,TRBJ1-2,once,TRBV28,TGTGCCAGCAGTTCCCCCCGACAGTCCATTGGGTATGGCTACACCTTC,CASSSPRQSIGYGYTF
-,TRBJ2-1,-,TRBV19,TGTGCCAGTAGTCGGTGGGGCCACTACAATGAGCAGTTCTTC,CASSRWGHYNEQFF
-,TRBJ1-1,-,TRBV7-9,TGTGCCAGCAGCCGAGAACGGAACACTGAAGCTTTCTTT,CASSRERNTEAFF
-,TRBJ2-1,-,TRBV6-5,TGTGCCAGCAGCCCATCATGGAGCTACAATGAGCAGTTCTTC,CASSPSWSYNEQFF
-,TRBJ1-1,-,TRBV7-9,TGTGCCAGCAGCTTATTGAGGAACACTGAAGCTTTCTTT,CASSLLRNTEAFF
-,TRBJ2-3,-,TRBV4-3,TGCGCCAGCAGCGAGTTAACCGGGACATACAGCACAGATACGCAGTATTTT,CASSELTGTYSTDTQYF
TRBD1,TRBJ1-2,-,TRBV5-1,TGCGCCAGCAGCTTGGACAGGGGGGAGTATGGCTACACCTTC,CASSLDRGEYGYTF
-,TRBJ1-2,-,TRBV5-8,TGTGCCAGCAGCTTGGGTATAGGCAGGGCGCTTTTCTACACCTTC,CASSLGIGRALFYTF
TRBD1,TRBJ1-4,once,TRBV5-4,TGTGCCAGCAGCTCCCCCGGACAGGGATCTGAAAAACTGTTTTTT,CASSSPGQGSEKLFF
TRBD2,TRBJ2-3,-,TRBV28,TGTGCCAGCAGTGTACTAGCGCACACAGATACGCAGTATTTT,CASSVLAHTDTQYF
-,TRBJ2-1,-,TRBV7-3,TGTGCCAGCAGCCCTAATGGTGATGAGCAGTTCTTC,CASSPNGDEQFF
-,TRBJ2-1,-,TRBV4-1,TGCGCCAGCAGCCAAGAGGCGAGAGCGCTTCCCTACAATGAGCAGTTCTTC,CASSQEARALPYNEQFF
TRBD2,TRBJ2-3,-,TRBV7-2,TGTGCCAGCAGTTTGACTAGCGGGGGGGGAGATACGCAGTATTTT,CASSLTSGGGDTQYF
TRBD1,TRBJ2-7,-,TRBV6-5,TGTGCCAGCAGAGGGGGCTCCTCCTACGAGCAGTACTTC,CASRGGSSYEQYF
-,TRBJ1-2,-,TRBV5-5,TGTGCCAGCAGCACCCGCGGGGCTTATGGCTACACCTTC,CASSTRGAYGYTF
-,TRBJ1-3,-,TRBV5-1,TGCGCCAGCAGCTTGGAACCGAGTGGAAACACCATATATTTT,CASSLEPSGNTIYF
TRBD2,TRBJ2-3,few,TRBV2,TGTGCCAGCAAAAGACTAGCGGGAGGCGAAGATACGCAGTATTTT,CASKRLAGGEDTQYF
TRBD2,TRBJ2-1,-,TRBV2,TGTGCCAGCAGTGGTGGGCTAGCGGGGCCTCGGTCCTACAATGAGCAGTTCTTC,CASSGGLAGPRSYNEQFF
TRBD1,TRBJ1-4,-,TRBV14,TGTGCCAGCAGCCAAGCGTACGGACAGGGTTCAAAACTGTTTTTT,CASSQAYGQGSKLFF
TRBD2,TRBJ2-1,-,TRBV6-4,TGTGCCAGCTCCCCCGGGACTAGCGGCTATGAGCAGTTCTTC,CASSPGTSGYEQFF
-,TRBJ2-3,-,TRBV4-2,TGTGCCAGCAGCCAAGTGGACGGGGGCACAGATACGCAGTATTTT,CASSQVDGGTDTQYF
-,TRBJ2-2,-,TRBV3-1/TRBV3-2,TGTGCCAGCAGCCGGCGGGAAAGTGTCGGCGGGGAGCTGTTTTTT,CASSRRESVGGELFF
TRBD2,TRBJ2-7,once,TRBV5-1,TGCGCCAGCAGCTTAAGCGGGAGCTCCTACGAGCAGTACTTC,CASSLSGSSYEQYF
TRBD1,TRBJ1-4,-,TRBV5-4,TGTGCCAGCAGCTTGGGGGACAGGGGGCGCGTTGAAAAACTGTTTTTT,CASSLGDRGRVEKLFF
-,TRBJ2-4,-,TRBV28,TGTGCCAGCACTCCCAACCTCGGGAGTGGGGTCAAAAACATTCAGTACTTC,CASTPNLGSGVKNIQYF
-,TRBJ2-7,-,TRBV13,TGTGCCAGCAGCTTTGGTTGGACTGATATACACGAGCAGTACTTC,CASSFGWTDIHEQYF
-,TRBJ1-6,-,TRBV19,TGTGCCAGTAGTCCCACCCTGGCCCAGGGCGATAATTCACCCCTCCACTTT,CASSPTLAQGDNSPLHF
-,TRBJ1-2,-,TRBV11-1,TGTGCCAGCAGCCCTGACAGGTTTGATGGCTACACCTTC,CASSPDRFDGYTF
TRBD1,TRBJ1-4,once,TRBV7-2,TGTGCCACCGGACAGGGAAATAGTGAAAAACTGTTTTTT,CATGQGNSEKLFF
-,TRBJ1-4,-,TRBV18,TGTGCCAGCTCTCCACCGGGAATGGGACAAGAAAAACTGTTTTTT,CASSPPGMGQEKLFF
TRBD1,TRBJ2-7,-,TRBV5-1,TGCGCCAGCAGCTTGGCCGCGGGACAGGGGGCGTTCCCGTACTTC,CASSLAAGQGAFPYF
-,TRBJ2-6,once,TRBV5-1,TGCGCCAGCAGCTTGGGAACTTTTCTCAACCCCGGGGCCAACGTCCTGACTTTC,CASSLGTFLNPGANVLTF
TRBD1,TRBJ1-1,-,TRBV4-3,TGCGCCAGCAGCCAAACAGGGGGGGGAAGGACTGAAGCTTTCTTT,CASSQTGGGRTEAFF
-,TRBJ2-7,-,TRBV14,TGTGCCAGCAGCCTTGTAGGGGTTGGGGAGCAGTACTTC,CASSLVGVGEQYF